These 25 T cell receptor beta chains originate from one sample sequenced in a study of human CD8 memory T cell subsets. A UMI-labeled 5' RACE approach was the method that produced the TCR beta libraries. TCRdb re-analyzed the 5' RACE reads; it lists each CDR3 protein once, without DNA. This table lists 9,500 to 12,000 distinct CDR3 sequences. The sequenced sample was CD8+ T cells from PBMCs. These TCRs come from a human donor in good health.

V gene TRBV6-5 combines with J gene TRBJ2-1. This CDR3 has 14 residues. CDR1 and CDR2 from the germline V gene are MNHEY and SVGAGI. CDR3 sequence reads: CASSYLSSYNEQFF.

The chain joins TRBV10-3 to TRBJ2-1; the TCRdb D gene call, TRBD2, has no DNA to confirm it. Germline V gene data show CDR1 as ENHRY and CDR2 as SYGVKD. The CDR3 extends over 16 amino acids. This CDR3 is CAISGGGTSGSDEQFF.

The genes are TRBV28 and TRBJ2-1; absent DNA, TCRdb's TRBD2 call cannot be checked. CDR1 is MDHEN, CDR2 SYDVKM, per germline. The CDR3 totals 13 residues. The chain's CDR3 is CASSLVREGEQFF.

The V and J genes are TRBV4-1 and TRBJ1-1. The germline CDR1 and CDR2 sequences are MGHRA and YSYEKL. The length of the CDR3 is 15 residues. CDR3 residues: CASSLVTDGYTEAFF.

This rearrangement joins TRBV6-2 or TRBV6-3 to TRBJ2-7; TCRdb gives TRBD1 as the D gene, but with no DNA this cannot be confirmed. Germline loops: CDR1 MNHEY, CDR2 SVGEGT. This CDR3 has 14 residues. The CDR3: CASLDRGRIGEQYF.

This chain joins TRBV6-1 and TRBJ2-1; TCRdb's assignment of TRBD2 cannot be checked, as there is no DNA. Germline V gene lookup returns CDR1 MNHNS and CDR2 SASEGT. CDR3 length: 15 residues. CDR3 in amino acids: CASSDPSGRTDEQFF.

The chain combines TRBV15 with TRBJ2-7. The CDR3 length is 15 residues. CDR1 is LNHNV, CDR2 YYDKDF, per germline (reference sequence). The chain's CDR3 is CATSSELSTGYEQYF.

V is TRBV7-9 and J is TRBJ1-1; TCRdb gives TRBD1 as the D gene, but with no DNA this cannot be confirmed. The CDR3 totals 15 residues. CDR1 SEHNR and CDR2 FQNEAQ come from the germline V gene (reference sequence). The CDR3 spells CASSAPGTSNTEAFF.

V usage is TRBV4-1 and J usage is TRBJ2-1. Germline V lookup: CDR1 MGHRA, CDR2 YSYEKL. The CDR3 loop spans 15 amino acids. CDR3 sequence reads: CASSRQPKRGNEQFF.

The chain is built from TRBV2 and TRBJ2-1. CDR1 is SNHLY and CDR2 is FYNNEI in the germline V gene. The CDR3 has 11 amino acids. CDR3 amino acids: CASSETYEQFF.

The rearrangement joins TRBV28 to TRBJ1-5; absent DNA, TCRdb's TRBD1 call cannot be checked. The CDR3 loop spans 14 amino acids. In germline, CDR1 is MDHEN, CDR2 SYDVKM. CDR3 sequence reads: CASSFVQDNQPQHF.

The chain links TRBV29-1 to TRBJ2-3; the D call from TCRdb, TRBD1, cannot be confirmed without DNA. Germline values: CDR1 SQVTM, CDR2 ANQGSEA. CDR3 size: 11 residues. The CDR3 here is CSVSREDMQYF.

The chain carries TRBV7-8 and TRBJ1-5. Germline loops: CDR1 SGHVS, CDR2 FQNEAQ. The CDR3 totals 13 residues. CDR3 loop: CASSSTVGEPQHF.

This chain connects TRBV28 to TRBJ2-1; the D gene TCRdb calls, TRBD2, cannot be checked with no DNA. This CDR3 contains 16 residues. In germline, CDR1 is MDHEN, CDR2 SYDVKM. CDR3 amino acids: CASSPRLAGGDNEQFF. The full variable domain, in which reference TRBV28 and TRBJ2-1 provide the parts outside the CDR3, is DVKVTQSSRYLVKRTGEKVFLECVQDMDHENMFWYRQDPGLGLRLIYFSYDVKMKEKGDIPEGYSVSREKKERFSLILESASTNQTSMYLCASSPRLAGGDNEQFFGPGTRLTVL.

The chain is built from TRBV7-6 and TRBJ2-2. The germline CDR1 and CDR2 sequences are SGHVS and FNYEAQ. There are 13 residues in the CDR3. The CDR3: CASSFDSGGELFF.

The rearrangement joins TRBV6-5 to TRBJ2-1; TCRdb's assignment of TRBD2 cannot be checked, as there is no DNA. This CDR3 spans 19 amino acids. The germline V gene encodes CDR1 MNHEY and CDR2 SVGAGI. The CDR3 spells CASSYSRLAGVRTYNEQFF.

The V and J genes are TRBV7-9 and TRBJ2-7; TCRdb's D call, TRBD2, is unchecked because there is no DNA. The length of the CDR3 is 16 residues. Germline CDR1 and CDR2: SEHNR and FQNEAQ (reference sequence). The CDR3 region is CASSPGRGYTSYEQYF.

This chain links TRBV23-1 with TRBJ2-3; the D call of TRBD2 rests on TCRdb alone, since no DNA is present to check it. TRBV23-1 is an ORF, and what it does is uncertain. The CDR3 has 19 amino acids. The CDR3 spells CASSQSYSGPCVSTDTQYF.

The gene calls are TRBV7-9 and TRBJ1-6; TCRdb returns TRBD1, unconfirmable since there is no DNA. Germline CDR1 reads SEHNR; CDR2 reads FQNEAQ (reference sequence). CDR3 size: 15 residues. CDR3 in amino acids: CASSFGQAYNSPLHF.

The chain has TRBV3-1 and TRBJ2-1; TCRdb selects TRBD1, and the lack of DNA leaves this call unchecked. This CDR3 is 15 amino acids long. The germline gives CDR1 LGHDT, CDR2 YNNKEL (reference sequence). CDR3 region: CASSQAGPDPNEQFF.

This chain uses TRBV28 with TRBJ2-7; TCRdb calls TRBD2, which cannot be checked without DNA. The CDR3 totals 12 residues. Germline V gene data show CDR1 as MDHEN and CDR2 as SYDVKM. The CDR3 loop is CASSPRADEQYF.

By frequency, this clonotype is medium-sized (0.01 to 0.1%). V and J are TRBV28 and TRBJ1-2; without DNA, the TCRdb call of TRBD1 cannot be checked. The CDR3 is 14 amino acids. CDR1 MDHEN and CDR2 SYDVKM come from the germline V gene. CDR3 sequence reads: CASSPEGGRLGYTF.

The chain employs TRBV6-2 or TRBV6-3 and TRBJ2-7; TCRdb picks TRBD2, but there is no DNA to check that call. CDR3 size: 13 residues. From germline, CDR1 is MNHEY and CDR2 SVGEGT. The CDR3 here is CASSGGDDYEQYF.

J is TRBJ2-2 and V is TRBV24-1; the D call from TCRdb, TRBD2, cannot be confirmed without DNA. Germline loops: CDR1 KGHDR, CDR2 SFDVKD. The CDR3 is 18 amino acids. The CDR3 loop is CATSDRGLAGENTGELFF.

The chain carries TRBV12-3 or TRBV12-4 and TRBJ1-1. There are 14 residues in the CDR3. The CDR3 region is CASSLANSRTEAFF.